Listed here are 30 T cell receptor beta chains from one sample, sequenced in a study of OX40 agonist ivuxolimab in advanced cancers. The library relied on the immunoSEQ multiplex PCR assay. What TCRdb holds here is the immuneACCESS table cut down to in-frame rearrangements. Part of the clones is not present; checked against another copy, under half of the missing clones reflect an unresolved V gene, and the others are unexplained. The sample table shows 55,000 to 65,000 clones, and approximately 80% are seen once. 5% to 7.5% of the sample belongs to the ten largest clones. The material was CD4+ or CD8+ T cells sorted from blood, obtained in a trial of the OX40 agonist ivuxolimab. The origin of the receptors is an adult with an advanced solid tumor such as melanoma, head and neck, liver or kidney cancer.

The J gene is TRBJ1-1, the V gene TRBV10-1; D not resolved. Per germline, CDR1 WNHNN and CDR2 SYGVQD (reference sequence). The CDR3 length is 12 residues. V dropped 2 bases and J dropped 7 bases, with 8 bases sitting between them. CDR3 in DNA: TGCGCCAGCAGTGAGGGAGACGGTGAAGCTTTCTTT. It translates to CASSEGDGEAFF.

This clone was seen only once. The chain carries TRBV7-9 and TRBJ2-5; D is possibly TRBD1 or TRBD2 (5 bases each). Trimming left V 4 bases short and J 2 bases short, with 23 bases between. In germline, CDR1 is SEHNR, CDR2 FQNEAQ (reference sequence). The CDR3 consists of 18 residues. The CDR3 is CASSSPPRVGELQETQYF. In DNA form, the CDR3 reads TGTGCCAGCAGCTCCCCACCCAGGGTCGGGGAGTTACAAGAGACCCAGTACTTC.

This sequence joins TRBV6-6 and TRBJ1-2; possibly TRBD1 for D (5 bases). The CDR3 consists of 14 residues. The V gene lost 2 bases and the J gene lost 5 bases, with 12 bases spanning the gap. Germline loops: CDR1 MNHNY, CDR2 SVGAGI (reference sequence). The CDR3 is CASSYRDRAYGYTF. The CDR3, as DNA: TGTGCCAGCAGTTACCGGGACCGGGCTTATGGCTACACCTTC.

The genes are TRBV4-3 and TRBJ1-2; tentative D call: TRBD1 (5 bases). Trimming stripped 0 bases from V and 2 bases from J, with 19 bases between. This CDR3 contains 18 residues. The V gene's germline CDR1 is LGHNA and CDR2 YSLEER. The DNA for the CDR3 is TGCGCCAGCAGCCAAGATGTCAGGTACAGCGGGGGAAACTATGGCTACACCTTC. Translation: CASSQDVRYSGGNYGYTF.

This chain links TRBV6-1 with TRBJ2-1; 13 bases are shared with TRBD2. Germline CDR1 is MNHNS and CDR2 is SASEGT. This CDR3 region has 14 residues. With 6 bases clipped from V and 9 bases from J, the junction kept 5 bases outside the gene matches. The CDR3 coding sequence is TGTGCCAGCAGCGCGGGACTAGCGGGGACTGAGCAGTTCTTC. Amino acids: CASSAGLAGTEQFF.

V usage is TRBV7-2 and J usage is TRBJ2-1; a possible D gene is TRBD2 (5 bases). This CDR3 comprises 18 residues. Germline V gene data show CDR1 as SGHTA and CDR2 as FQGNSA. V dropped 3 bases and J dropped 0 bases, with 18 bases sitting between them. CDR3: CASSFPLGKRGSYNEQFF. CDR3 DNA: TGTGCCAGCAGCTTCCCTTTGGGTAAACGGGGCTCCTACAATGAGCAGTTCTTC.

J is TRBJ2-5 and V is TRBV6-5; 8 bases are a match to TRBD1. Germline CDR1 is MNHEY and CDR2 is SVGAGI. J gave up 4 bases and V 7 bases, and 11 bases lay outside the gene matches. The CDR3 is 15 residues long. The CDR3 here is CASNPRQGIGETQYF. DNA for the CDR3: TGTGCCAGCAACCCACGACAGGGGATTGGAGAGACCCAGTACTTC.

This clone was counted between two and nine times. The rearrangement joins TRBV5-4 to TRBJ2-7; no reliable D call. This CDR3 has 13 amino acids. CDR1 SGHNT and CDR2 YYREEE come from the germline V gene (reference sequence). The germline V and J ends were trimmed by 0 bases and 5 bases, with 9 bases remaining between them. The CDR3 region is CASSLVGSNEQYF. In nucleotides, the CDR3 is TGTGCCAGCAGCTTGGTAGGTTCCAACGAGCAGTACTTC.

This chain uses TRBV28 with TRBJ1-6; unclear D gene. CDR1 and CDR2 (germline): MDHEN, SYDVKM. The V end lost 3 bases, the J end lost 6 bases, and 12 bases lay between the germline ends. The length of the CDR3 is 15 residues. CDR3 protein: CASSFIGQLNSPLHF. The CDR3 DNA sequence: TGTGCCAGCAGTTTTATTGGGCAGCTTAATTCACCCCTCCACTTT.

The chain carries TRBV28 and TRBJ1-6; maybe TRBD1 (6 bases). The CDR3 totals 17 residues. CDR1 is MDHEN, CDR2 SYDVKM, per germline. With 5 bases removed from V and 5 bases from J, the gap between germline ends came to 19 bases. The CDR3 loop reads CASSPAGVQSNNSPLHF. The DNA of the CDR3 is TGTGCCAGCAGTCCCGCAGGGGTTCAATCCAATAATTCACCCCTCCACTTT.

This clone occurred a few times. This chain connects TRBV4-1 to TRBJ1-1; D unresolved. The germline gives CDR1 MGHRA, CDR2 YSYEKL. This CDR3 is 14 amino acids long. With 5 bases removed from V and 4 bases from J, the gap between germline ends came to 14 bases. The CDR3 spells CASSMTPWSTEAFF. CDR3 bases: TGCGCCAGCAGCATGACCCCGTGGAGCACTGAAGCTTTCTTT.

The table lists this clone with a few counts. The chain is built from TRBV14 and TRBJ2-7, with TRBD1 matching 9 bases. The CDR3 runs to 17 residues. Trimming removed 1 base from V and 3 bases from J; junction bases left unmatched: 10. In germline, CDR1 is SGHDN, CDR2 FVKESK. The CDR3 is CASSQGWTGARLYEQYF. Here the CDR3 DNA reads TGTGCCAGCAGCCAAGGTTGGACAGGGGCCCGTCTCTACGAGCAGTACTTC.

The chain links TRBV6-1 to TRBJ2-2; 7 bases map to TRBD2. The CDR3 consists of 13 residues. J was trimmed by 4 bases and V by 11 bases; bases with no gene match: 7. The germline gives CDR1 MNHNS, CDR2 SASEGT. Written as DNA, the CDR3 is TGTGCCTTCGGGGAGGGGATCACCGGGGAGCTGTTTTTT. Translation: CAFGEGITGELFF.

The genes are TRBV28 and TRBJ1-1, with D possibly matching TRBD1 (5 bases). Germline V gene sequence: CDR1 MDHEN, CDR2 SYDVKM. The V and J ends lost 8 bases and 4 bases respectively, with 14 bases between them. This CDR3 has 13 amino acids. The CDR3 region is CASLIGGGTEAFF. In DNA form, the CDR3 reads TGTGCCAGCCTGATTGGGGGTGGCACTGAAGCTTTCTTT.

The chain employs TRBV19 and TRBJ1-2; possible D gene TRBD1, 5 bases. Trimming took 2 bases from V and 2 from J, leaving 15 bases between them. From germline, CDR1 is LNHDA and CDR2 SQIVND (reference sequence). The CDR3 consists of 16 residues. This CDR3 reads CASSIPPGLENYGYTF. As DNA, the CDR3 is TGTGCCAGTAGTATACCGCCAGGGCTAGAAAACTATGGCTACACCTTC.

The CDR3 region is CASSLEPSRTEAFF. DNA for the CDR3: TGTGCCAGCAGCCTAGAACCCAGTAGGACTGAAGCTTTCTTT. The chain joins TRBV6-4 to TRBJ1-1; D gene unclear. V was cut by 6 bases and J by 5 bases, with 16 bases left in between. The germline V gene encodes CDR1 MRHNA and CDR2 SNTAGT. The CDR3 extends over 14 amino acids.

There are a few counts of this clone. This CDR3 reads CASSLGAGGQETQYF. CDR3 nucleotide sequence: TGTGCCAGCAGCTTAGGAGCGGGGGGCCAAGAGACCCAGTACTTC. The chain combines TRBV7-9 with TRBJ2-5; the match to TRBD2 covers 9 bases. The CDR3 runs 15 residues. The J segment lost 1 base and the V segment lost 1 base, leaving 1 base of the junction unmatched. Germline V lookup: CDR1 SEHNR, CDR2 FQNEAQ (reference sequence).

V is TRBV6-1 and J is TRBJ2-5, with 11 positions matching TRBD1. Germline V gives CDR1 MNHNS, CDR2 SASEGT. With V trimmed by 7 bases and J by 11 bases, 6 bases remained unmatched. The CDR3 runs 12 residues. The CDR3 DNA follows: TGTGCCAGCAAGGGACAGGGGGATGAGCAGTACTTC. Translating it yields CASKGQGDEQYF.

The chain employs TRBV6-6 and TRBJ2-3; TRBD1 might be the D (5 bases). CDR1 and CDR2 (germline): MNHNY, SVGAGI (reference sequence). CDR3 length: 14 residues. The V gene lost 0 bases and the J gene lost 4 bases, with 8 bases spanning the gap. The DNA of the CDR3 is TGTGCCAGCAGTTACTCGGCAGGGTCAGATACGCAGTATTTT. It encodes CASSYSAGSDTQYF.

This clone was recorded many times. The sample has other DNA sequences that encode this CDR3 too. The V gene is TRBV2, the J gene TRBJ2-5; maybe TRBD2 (5 bases). The ends were cut back, 6 bases at V and 3 bases at J, with 8 bases in the middle. Germline V lookup: CDR1 SNHLY, CDR2 FYNNEI. The length of the CDR3 is 12 residues. In nucleotides, the CDR3 is TGTGCCAGCAGCTGGACTGAAGAGACCCAGTACTTC. This translates into CASSWTEETQYF. Filled out from reference TRBV2 and TRBJ2-5, the complete variable domain reads EPEVTQTPSHQVTQMGQEVILRCVPISNHLYFYWYRQILGQKVEFLVSFYNNEISEKSEIFDDQFSVERPDGSNFTLKIRSTKLEDSAMYFCASSWTEETQYFGPGTRLLVL.

The V gene is TRBV9, the J gene TRBJ1-1; weak D call: TRBD1 (5 bases). This CDR3 spans 13 amino acids. V was shortened by 1 base and J by 1 base, with 5 bases between the two germline ends. In germline, CDR1 is SGDLS, CDR2 YYNGEE. The CDR3 loop is CASSVQGNTEAFF. CDR3 in DNA: TGTGCCAGCAGCGTACAGGGGAACACTGAAGCTTTCTTT. The full variable domain, its missing parts supplied by reference TRBV9 and TRBJ1-1, is DSGVTQTPKHLITATGQRVTLRCSPRSGDLSVYWYQQSLDQGLQFLIQYYNGEERAKGNILERFSAQQFPDLHSELNLSSLELGDSALYFCASSVQGNTEAFFGQGTRLTVV.

The J gene is TRBJ1-1, the V gene TRBV4-1; TRBD1 matches 7 bases. The length of the CDR3 is 13 residues. From germline, CDR1 is MGHRA and CDR2 YSYEKL. J lost 7 bases, V lost 0 bases, and 2 bases had no gene match. CDR3 residues: CASSQDRTGEAFF. The CDR3 bases are TGCGCCAGCAGCCAAGACCGGACAGGTGAAGCTTTCTTT.

A few counts support this clone. This chain connects TRBV7-2 to TRBJ1-5; D unclear. The germline V and J ends were trimmed by 2 bases and 6 bases, with 11 bases remaining between them. CDR3 length equals 14 residues. Germline CDR1 and CDR2: SGHTA and FQGNSA. The CDR3 DNA follows: TGTGCCAGCAGCTTACTGGGAGTGGGTCAGCCCCAGCATTTT. This gives the protein CASSLLGVGQPQHF.

This clone was counted a few times. The rearrangement joins TRBV5-4 to TRBJ1-4; 9 bases agree with TRBD1. The CDR3 runs 15 residues. Losses at the gene ends were 4 bases for V and 4 bases for J; bases not matched to a gene: 5. Germline CDR1 SGHNT, CDR2 YYREEE (reference sequence). This CDR3 is CASSPSGQGNEKLFF. The CDR3 bases are TGTGCCAGCAGCCCCTCGGGACAGGGTAATGAAAAACTGTTTTTT.

This chain joins TRBV28 and TRBJ2-2; 8 positions match TRBD1. V lost 4 bases to trimming and J lost 2 bases; unmatched junction nucleotides: 3. This CDR3 is 15 amino acids long. CDR1 is MDHEN and CDR2 is SYDVKM in the germline V gene. CDR3 bases: TGTGCCAGCAGTTCGACAGGGGTAAACACCGGGGAGCTGTTTTTT. It translates to CASSSTGVNTGELFF.

The chain recombines TRBV6-4 with TRBJ2-1; 9 bases fit TRBD2. Per the germline V gene, CDR1 is MRHNA and CDR2 is SNTAGT. V trimming: 3 bases; J trimming: 7 bases; junction bases outside the gene matches: 7. The CDR3 spans 15 residues. The DNA of the CDR3 is TGTGCCAGCAGTGAGGCGGGGGGGCCGGGGAATGAGCAGTTCTTC. Protein: CASSEAGGPGNEQFF.

The chain employs TRBV5-1 and TRBJ1-3; 8 bases fit TRBD1. Germline V gene lookup returns CDR1 SGHRS and CDR2 YFSETQ. V dropped 4 bases and J dropped 0; count of bases not matched to a gene: 6. The CDR3 covers 16 residues. The CDR3 sequence is CASSRAGTGSGNTIYF. CDR3 sequence (DNA): TGCGCCAGCAGCAGAGCCGGGACAGGCTCTGGAAACACCATATATTTT.

The chain uses TRBV2 and TRBJ1-1; D may be TRBD1 (6 bases). V was shortened by 4 bases and J by 7 bases, with 22 bases between the two germline ends. Germline-derived CDR1 and CDR2 are SNHLY and FYNNEI. CDR3 size: 16 residues. The CDR3 nucleotides are TGTGCCAGCAGTGGCCCTTCGGGCGGGGGCGGAGGTGAAGCTTTCTTT. It codes for CASSGPSGGGGGEAFF.

The rearrangement joins TRBV27 to TRBJ2-1; 7 bases match TRBD2. V shed 1 base and J 0 bases; nucleotides not matched to a gene: 9. The CDR3 totals 18 residues. Germline CDR1 reads MNHEY; CDR2 reads SMNVEV (reference sequence). CDR3 loop: CASSLFGGSGYSYNEQFF. CDR3 DNA: TGTGCCAGCAGTTTATTCGGTGGTAGCGGGTACTCCTACAATGAGCAGTTCTTC.

A remark on this clone: Just one base apart from a much larger clone, this may be a read error. In the same sample, other DNA sequences code for this CDR3. V usage is TRBV5-1 and J usage is TRBJ1-2; D remains ambiguous. The V end lost 0 bases, the J end lost 4 bases, and 4 bases lay between the germline ends. The CDR3 loop spans 12 amino acids. The germline CDR1 and CDR2 sequences are SGHRS and YFSETQ. For the CDR3, the DNA is TGCGCCAGCAGCTTGGACAGCTATGGCTACACCTTC. Encoded protein: CASSLDSYGYTF.